The clone carrying this T cell receptor beta chain occurred many times. Antigen specificity is unknown. The authors built bulk TCR libraries by previously described methods with listed TCR primers. From the PCR reads, TCRdb called clonotypes with MiXCR, one entry per CDR3 protein. This sample carries 250,000 to 350,000 distinct CDR3 sequences, over 20% of them seen once, and the ten largest clones take 0.81%. Germline CDR1 reads LNHNV; CDR2 reads YYDKDF (reference sequence). V lost 5 bases to trimming and J lost 6 bases; unmatched junction nucleotides: 14. The CDR3 has 17 amino acids. This specimen comes from a study of molecular identifiers for immune sequencing clone quantification. Whole-study results and caveats: Clones of above 20 RNA copies carried over 98% of effector molecules; in naive cells they carried under 1%. Even with some 920,000 naive cells present, spiked Jurkat TCR RNA from one cell was reportedly detectable.

Libraries of naive CD8 cells were prepared from 20,000 to 1,000,000 sorted cells using 10%, 30% or 50% RNA. Sequenced: naive CD8+ T cells from blood, with Jurkat cell RNA spiked in. Subset given: FACS-sorted CD8+CD4-CCR7+CD45RA+ naive T cells. The rearrangement links TRBV15 to TRBJ2-2; the match to TRBD1 covers 8 bases. The TCR originated in a human donor in good health. Some libraries in this study had Jurkat cell RNA spiked in. CDR3 bases: TGTGCCACCAGCCCTAGTCCGGGACAGGTCTTCGCCGGGGAGCTGTTTTTT. Encoded protein: CATSPSPGQVFAGELFF. Using reference TRBV15 and TRBJ2-2 for the parts outside the CDR3, the full variable domain is DAMVIQNPRYQVTQFGKPVTLSCSQTLNHNVMYWYQQKSSQAPKLLFHYYDKDFNNEADTPDNFQSRRPNTSFCFLDIRSPGLGDTAMYLCATSPSPGQVFAGELFFGEGSRLTVL.